These 10 T cell receptor beta chains were sequenced from one sample in a study of blood T cells in healthy people across ages. Together with a sample-barcoded 5' primer, a J-beta primer mix was included in a second PCR lasting about 7 to 11 cycles. TCRdb re-called the 5' RACE reads with MiXCR, one entry per CDR3 protein. The profile shows roughly 900,000 distinct CDR3 sequences, around 49% of them singletons. The sample consisted of blood. The receptor source for this set is a man aged 30 to 45 in good health.

This clonotype was seen more than once but under ten times. The V and J genes are TRBV20-1 and TRBJ2-1, with TRBD2 matching 10 bases. The J segment lost 7 bases and the V segment lost 3 bases, leaving 15 bases of the junction unmatched. Looked up from germline, CDR1 is DFQATT and CDR2 is SNEGSKA (reference sequence). This CDR3 region has 17 residues. CDR3 residues: CSASGLAGDFLRNEQFF. CDR3 coding DNA: TGCAGTGCTAGTGGCCTAGCGGGGGACTTCCTACGGAATGAGCAGTTCTTC.

The chain combines TRBV4-3 with TRBJ2-5; maybe TRBD1 (6 bases). The J call is uncertain, as TRBJ2-7 better fits the DNA end. Germline assignment: CDR1 LGHNA and CDR2 YSLEER. This CDR3 has 15 residues. CDR3 bases: TGCGCCAGCAGCCAAGGGGGAACAGGGTACAACGAGCAGTACTTC. The encoded protein is CASSQGGTGYNEQYF.

This clonotype was seen a single time. This chain connects TRBV29-1 to TRBJ2-7, with a weak D call TRBD1 (6 bases). This CDR3 spans 13 amino acids. Germline loops: CDR1 SQVTM, CDR2 ANQGSEA. Trimming removed 2 bases from V and 2 bases from J, with 10 bases in between. CDR3: CSVEKGGTYEQYF. The CDR3 DNA reads as TGCAGCGTTGAAAAAGGGGGTACCTACGAGCAGTACTTC.

The rearrangement links TRBV4-3 to TRBJ2-7; tentative D call: TRBD1 (6 bases). Germline CDR1 is LGHNA and CDR2 is YSLEER. The CDR3 runs to 16 residues. V lost 0 bases and J 0 bases, leaving 12 bases between the germline ends. The CDR3 reads CASSQDWARGSYEQYF. The CDR3 DNA is TGCGCCAGCAGCCAAGATTGGGCCAGGGGCTCCTACGAGCAGTACTTC.

The V call is TRBV2, the J call TRBJ2-7, with D maybe TRBD1 (6 bases). The J call may be incorrect, as the DNA end agrees better with TRBJ2-5. The CDR3 is made up of 14 amino acids. CDR1 and CDR2 (germline): SNHLY, FYNNEI. CDR3 nucleotide sequence: TGTGCCAGCAGTGAATACAGGGTTCGTGAGACCCAGTACTTC. It translates to CASSEYRVRETQYF.

With regard to this clonotype: A read error may produce the germline difference seen at one junction end. This sequence joins TRBV12-3 or TRBV12-4 and TRBJ2-3; D not resolved. The CDR3 totals 14 residues. CDR3 in DNA: TGTGCCGGCAGTCCCATTCCCCGCGAGGATACGCAGTATTTT. Amino acid sequence: CAGSPIPREDTQYF.

This clonotype was counted only a few times. The gene calls are TRBV20-1 and TRBJ2-3, with D perhaps matching TRBD1 (5 bases). Trimming removed 4 bases at V and 4 bases at J, with 15 bases between. Germline CDR1 reads DFQATT; CDR2 reads SNEGSKA (reference sequence). This CDR3 has 14 amino acids. CDR3 coding DNA: TGCAGTGCTAATGACAGATCTAGAGCAGATACGCAGTATTTT. It codes for CSANDRSRADTQYF.

The chain couples TRBV2 to TRBJ2-1, with a tentative D call TRBD2 (5 bases). The CDR3 is made up of 14 amino acids. The V end lost 6 bases, the J end lost 0 bases, and 9 bases lay between the germline ends. Germline CDR1 and CDR2: SNHLY and FYNNEI. The CDR3 sequence: CASRPGVSYNEQFF. Here the CDR3 DNA reads TGTGCCAGCAGGCCCGGGGTCTCCTACAATGAGCAGTTCTTC.

This clonotype has at least ten counts. This rearrangement joins TRBV20-1 to TRBJ1-6; D is unresolved. CDR1 is DFQATT and CDR2 is SNEGSKA in the germline V gene (reference sequence). The CDR3 consists of 14 residues. V was clipped by 2 bases and J by 7 bases, with 12 bases between them. The CDR3 is CSARHGRDNSPLHF. CDR3 nucleotide sequence: TGCAGTGCTAGACACGGCAGAGACAATTCACCCCTCCACTTT.

This chain joins TRBV7-9 and TRBJ1-2; D ambiguous. CDR3 size: 14 residues. The germline CDR1 and CDR2 sequences are SEHNR and FQNEAQ (reference sequence). Trimming took 1 base from V and 5 from J, leaving 11 bases between them. The CDR3: CASSLVEGIYGYTF. The CDR3 bases are TGTGCCAGCAGCTTAGTGGAGGGAATTTATGGCTACACCTTC.